This TCR beta chain was retrieved from a study of blood T cell repertoires in COVID-19. Study overall: Collection of acute and convalescent COVID-19 samples took place in the United States, Italy and Spain. Nucleic acid was either cDNA or gDNA, and it came from T cells, B-cell-depleted T cells, or PBMCs.

In the authors' methods: Scientists estimated how many nucleated cells there were by amplifying reference gene primers. The protocol was immunoSEQ multiplex PCR, while the TCRdb copy is restricted to in-frame clones and leaves out a portion. The V and J calls and clone size come from that table; D and trimming were worked out from the DNA. Found here are around 190,000 clones, 89% of them singletons; the top ten hold about 1.9%. Trimming removed 6 bases at V and 0 bases at J, with 12 bases between. The length of the CDR3 is 15 residues. Germline V gives CDR1 LGHNA, CDR2 YSLEER. The sequence came from a man aged 18-30 years who had recovered from COVID-19. The sample consisted of peripheral blood. The genes are TRBV4-3 and TRBJ2-1; D remains unclear. The DNA for the CDR3 is TGCGCCAGCAGGGAAGGAGTTAGCTCCTACAATGAGCAGTTCTTC. Residues: CASREGVSSYNEQFF.